The 27 T cell receptor beta chains in this list originate from one sample, sequenced in a study of blood T cell repertoires in COVID-19. Libraries were prepared by immunoSEQ multiplex PCR; TCRdb keeps only in-frame clonotypes and omits some of them. The sample includes around 150,000 clones, more than 60% seen only once; the top ten take roughly 10%. Material: peripheral blood. These receptor sequences come from a woman in her 50s with active or convalescent COVID-19.

Written as DNA, the CDR3 is TGTGCCAGCAGTTTTAGTCAGGGTACCTACGAGCAGTACTTC. Translating it yields CASSFSQGTYEQYF. V is TRBV28 and J is TRBJ2-7; D perhaps matches TRBD1 (5 bases). Trimming left V 3 bases short and J 2 bases short, with 11 bases between. The CDR3 is made up of 14 amino acids. Per germline, CDR1 MDHEN and CDR2 SYDVKM.

This sequence joins TRBV9 and TRBJ2-1; D possibly corresponds to TRBD1 (5 bases). Per the germline V gene, CDR1 is SGDLS and CDR2 is YYNGEE. CDR3 size: 14 residues. Between the trimmed V and J ends, which lost 0 bases and 5 bases, there was a span of 9 bases. For the CDR3, the DNA is TGTGCCAGCAGCGTAGGGGGCAGGGACAATGAGCAGTTCTTC. It specifies CASSVGGRDNEQFF.

The gene calls are TRBV19 and TRBJ1-3; D not resolved. Trimming removed 3 bases at V and 2 bases at J, with 14 bases between. Looked up from germline, CDR1 is LNHDA and CDR2 is SQIVND (reference sequence). The CDR3 is 16 residues long. This chain's CDR3 is CASSINQAAPGNTIYF. CDR3 DNA: TGTGCCAGTAGTATCAACCAGGCCGCGCCTGGAAACACCATATATTTT.

The chain recombines TRBV5-3 with TRBJ1-3, with a tentative D call TRBD1 (5 bases). TRBV5-3 is identified as an open reading frame with a role that is uncertain. CDR3 length: 15 residues. The ends were cut back, 4 bases at V and 0 bases at J, with 11 bases in the middle. The CDR3 here is CARSPNRSSGNTIYF. The CDR3 DNA sequence: TGTGCCAGAAGCCCCAACAGGAGCTCTGGAAACACCATATATTTT.

This clone was detected many times. V and J are TRBV13 and TRBJ2-5, with D perhaps matching TRBD1 (6 bases). The CDR3 has 18 residues. V was clipped by 1 base and J by 2 bases, with 20 bases between them. Germline V lookup: CDR1 PRHDT, CDR2 FYEKMQ (reference sequence). The CDR3 nucleotides read TGTGCCAGCAGCTTAGAAGGTCTCAGGGTAGGACAGCAAGAGACCCAGTACTTC. This sequence encodes CASSLEGLRVGQQETQYF.

The V gene is TRBV27, the J gene TRBJ2-3; 9 nucleotides agree with TRBD2. There are 16 residues in the CDR3. Germline lookup yields CDR1 MNHEY and CDR2 SMNVEV (reference sequence). The ends lost 8 bases at V and 1 base at J; junction bases unmatched: 10. CDR3 coding DNA: TGTGCCAGCTCCCTAGGGAGGACTAGCGGCACAGATACGCAGTATTTT. Its translation is CASSLGRTSGTDTQYF.

This clone was seen once. The V call is TRBV4-3, the J call TRBJ2-7; 7 nucleotides align to TRBD1. The ends lost 5 bases at V and 3 bases at J; junction bases unmatched: 22. The V gene's germline CDR1 is LGHNA and CDR2 YSLEER. CDR3 size: 19 residues. The CDR3 region has the DNA TGCGCCAGCAGCTTCGGGTTTTCCCTGGGACAGCACATTAGCTACGAGCAGTACTTC. Amino acids: CASSFGFSLGQHISYEQYF.

This clone was seen a few times. The chain carries TRBV5-1 and TRBJ2-1; 8 bases align to TRBD2. Germline V gene sequence: CDR1 SGHRS, CDR2 YFSETQ. The CDR3 loop spans 18 amino acids. Trimming at V came to 0 bases and at J to 2 bases, leaving 10 bases not matched to a gene. The CDR3 coding sequence is TGCGCCAGCAGCTTGGCCCCAGGAGCGGGAGTAACCTACAATGAGCAGTTCTTC. It is translated as CASSLAPGAGVTYNEQFF.

This chain links TRBV7-8 with TRBJ1-2; 8 nucleotides match TRBD1. The CDR3 loop spans 16 amino acids. Germline loops: CDR1 SGHVS, CDR2 FQNEAQ. Trimming took 0 bases from V and 8 from J; bases not matched to a gene: 11. CDR3 region: CASSLAATGAPIGYTF. Written as DNA, the CDR3 is TGTGCCAGCAGCTTAGCTGCGACAGGGGCCCCTATCGGCTACACCTTC.

The chain is built from TRBV6-5 and TRBJ1-6, with a tentative D call TRBD1 (6 bases). Per germline, CDR1 MNHEY and CDR2 SVGAGI. The ends were cut back, 1 base at V and 9 bases at J, with 13 bases in the middle. The CDR3 has 15 amino acids. As DNA, the CDR3 is TGTGCCAGCAGTTACTTAGGGACATCGGGTTCACCCCTCCACTTT. It translates to CASSYLGTSGSPLHF.

V gene TRBV18 combines with J gene TRBJ1-4; a possible D gene is TRBD1 (6 bases). Germline CDR1 reads KGHSH; CDR2 reads LQKENI. V shed 0 bases and J shed 7 bases, with 9 bases lying between them. The CDR3 loop spans 14 amino acids. The CDR3 spells CASSPPLGGEKLFF. The DNA for the CDR3 is TGTGCCAGCTCACCACCGTTAGGGGGTGAAAAACTGTTTTTT.

In DNA, the CDR3 is TGTGCCACCAGCCGCGACGGCAGGGTCATCGACGAGCAGTACTTC. Amino acid sequence: CATSRDGRVIDEQYF. The chain is built from TRBV15 and TRBJ2-7; possibly TRBD1 for D (5 bases). Trimming stripped 5 bases from V and 5 bases from J, with 19 bases between. The V gene's germline CDR1 is LNHNV and CDR2 YYDKDF (reference sequence). This CDR3 is 15 amino acids long.

The chain has TRBV2 and TRBJ1-1; TRBD1 matches 11 bases. Germline-derived CDR1 and CDR2 are SNHLY and FYNNEI. The CDR3 contains 16 residues. Germline trimming cut 4 bases from V and 5 bases from J; bases unmatched to any gene: 9. This chain's CDR3 is CASSGTGGGFGTEAFF. The CDR3 DNA sequence: TGTGCCAGCAGTGGGACAGGGGGCGGTTTTGGGACTGAAGCTTTCTTT.

V is TRBV6-5 and J is TRBJ2-1; D is possibly TRBD1 (5 bases). CDR1 MNHEY and CDR2 SVGAGI come from the germline V gene. The CDR3 length is 15 residues. V gave up 7 bases and J gave up 1 base, with 14 bases separating them. CDR3 nucleotides: TGTGCCAGCACCCTCGGACATTCATCCTACAATGAGCAGTTCTTC. It is translated as CASTLGHSSYNEQFF.

The chain carries TRBV2 and TRBJ2-2; 11 bases fit TRBD2. V dropped 3 bases and J dropped 7; count of bases not matched to a gene: 7. Germline V CDR1 and CDR2: SNHLY, FYNNEI. The length of the CDR3 is 16 residues. The CDR3 loop reads CASSDLSGGASGELFF. CDR3 nucleotides: TGTGCCAGCAGTGACCTTAGCGGGGGGGCCAGCGGGGAGCTGTTTTTT.

J is TRBJ1-5 and V is TRBV7-2; 8 bases match TRBD1. The J segment lost 0 bases and the V segment lost 5 bases, leaving 3 bases of the junction unmatched. The V gene's germline CDR1 is SGHTA and CDR2 FQGNSA. The CDR3 runs 15 residues. The CDR3 region has the DNA TGTGCCAGCAGCCTGACAGGGGATAGCAATCAGCCCCAGCATTTT. This translates into CASSLTGDSNQPQHF.

This chain uses TRBV27 with TRBJ1-2; D gene unclear. Germline values: CDR1 MNHEY, CDR2 SMNVEV (reference sequence). Trimming removed 6 bases from V and 4 bases from J, with 12 bases in between. The CDR3 length is 13 residues. CDR3 loop: CASRGELRYGYTF. DNA of the CDR3: TGTGCCAGCAGGGGCGAGCTACGCTATGGCTACACCTTC.

This chain connects TRBV10-3 to TRBJ2-7, with a tentative D call TRBD1 (6 bases). Germline loops: CDR1 ENHRY, CDR2 SYGVKD. This CDR3 contains 14 residues. V was clipped by 0 bases and J by 7 bases, with 13 bases between them. For the CDR3, the DNA is TGTGCCATCAGTGAGTCAGCAGAGAGGGGGGAGCAGTACTTC. Its translation: CAISESAERGEQYF.

This clone was picked up one time. The rearrangement joins TRBV7-9 to TRBJ1-1, with D unresolved. Trimming removed 5 bases from V and 2 bases from J, with 6 bases in between. The germline gives CDR1 SEHNR, CDR2 FQNEAQ (reference sequence). The CDR3 runs to 12 residues. The CDR3 loop reads CASSVLNTEAFF. As DNA, the CDR3 is TGTGCCAGCAGCGTTTTAAACACTGAAGCTTTCTTT. Looking up the rest from reference TRBV7-9 and TRBJ1-1 gives the full variable domain: DTGVSQNPRHKITKRGQNVTFRCDPISEHNRLYWYRQTLGQGPEFLTYFQNEAQLEKSRLLSDRFSAERPKGSFSTLEIQRTEQGDSAMYLCASSVLNTEAFFGQGTRLTVV.

This chain connects TRBV7-2 to TRBJ1-1; 7 bases line up with TRBD1. The CDR3 is 13 residues long. The germline V gene has CDR1 SGHTA and CDR2 FQGNSA. V lost 5 bases and J lost 7; bases outside the gene matches: 7. The CDR3 coding sequence is TGTGCCAGCAGCCTAGGGGACAGCCGTGAAGCTTTCTTT. Translation gives CASSLGDSREAFF.

The rearrangement links TRBV7-8 to TRBJ1-5; 9 bases are a match to TRBD1. Trimming at V came to 5 bases and at J to 6 bases, leaving 11 bases not matched to a gene. Germline CDR1 reads SGHVS; CDR2 reads FQNEAQ. The CDR3 is made up of 16 amino acids. CDR3 coding DNA: TGTGCCAGCAGCCCCCATACAGGGGGCGGCGGTCAGCCCCAGCATTTT. Protein: CASSPHTGGGGQPQHF.

The CDR3 bases are TGTGCCAGCAGTCGACAGGGGGGGGGCAATGAGCAGTTCTTC. Translation gives CASSRQGGGNEQFF. The V call is TRBV5-8, the J call TRBJ2-1; 9 nucleotides line up with TRBD1. Germline V gene sequence: CDR1 SGHTS, CDR2 YDEGEE. CDR3 length: 14 amino acids. V was pared by 5 bases and J by 6 bases, with 6 bases of the junction left unmatched.

J is TRBJ1-5 and V is TRBV10-3, with 7 bases identical to TRBD1. Looked up from germline, CDR1 is ENHRY and CDR2 is SYGVKD. This CDR3 comprises 14 residues. The ends lost 4 bases at V and 3 bases at J; junction bases unmatched: 3. CDR3 loop: CAISADRDNQPQHF. CDR3 DNA: TGTGCCATCAGTGCAGACAGGGACAATCAGCCCCAGCATTTT.

This chain uses TRBV4-2 with TRBJ1-1; no clear D gene. V was pared by 1 base and J by 0 bases, with 15 bases between. Germline CDR1 is LGHNA and CDR2 is YNFKEQ. The CDR3 is 17 residues long. The CDR3 here is CASSQAARRRMNTEAFF. The CDR3 nucleotides read TGTGCCAGCAGCCAAGCTGCTAGGAGGAGAATGAACACTGAAGCTTTCTTT.

V and J are TRBV30 and TRBJ1-5; D remains unclear. The V end lost 0 bases, the J end lost 4 bases, and 7 bases lay between the germline ends. The length of the CDR3 is 13 residues. CDR1 is GTSNPN, CDR2 SVGIG, per germline (reference sequence). CDR3 DNA: TGTGCCTGGAGTGTACACGAAAATCAGCCCCAGCATTTT. It translates to CAWSVHENQPQHF.

The chain couples TRBV6-2 or TRBV6-3 to TRBJ2-5, with 12 bases fitting TRBD2. V was clipped by 2 bases and J by 5 bases; unmatched bases: 12. The length of the CDR3 is 18 residues. Looked up from germline, CDR1 is MNHEY and CDR2 is SVGEGT. The CDR3: CASSYGPPSGRARETQYF. The CDR3 nucleotides read TGTGCCAGCAGTTACGGCCCTCCTAGCGGGAGGGCCCGGGAGACCCAGTACTTC.

The rearrangement uses TRBV5-8 and TRBJ1-4; D is undetermined. The CDR3 has 15 residues. Trimming took off 2 bases at V and 6 bases at J, with 14 bases between the two ends. Germline CDR1 reads SGHTS; CDR2 reads YDEGEE. The CDR3 reads CASSFYSGRDEKLFF. The CDR3 DNA follows: TGTGCCAGCAGCTTTTATTCAGGCAGAGATGAAAAACTGTTTTTT.